This T cell receptor beta chain was captured in a study of regulatory T cells in long-lasting Graves disease. The CDR3 is made up of 15 amino acids. The ends lost 6 bases at V and 5 bases at J; junction bases unmatched: 12. Germline-derived CDR1 and CDR2 are MNHNS and SASEGT. Arm-PCR with iRepertoire HTBI primers amplified the CDR3 regions for these TCR beta libraries. TCRdb re-called the multiplex PCR reads with MiXCR, one entry per CDR3 protein. The sample lists under 500,000 distinct CDR3 sequences, less than 25% occurring once. Indicated time point: persistent/refractory GD, antithyroid drugs over 5 years with positive TRAb. The TCR library was prepared using RNA isolated from PBMCs. This clonotype was recorded many times.

The sequencing here drew on peripheral blood mononuclear cells (PBMCs), taken when the disease was refractory, from a patient treated with antithyroid drugs. The chain uses TRBV6-1 and TRBJ2-7, with 8 bases identical to TRBD2. The TCR comes from a female donor with Graves disease. CDR3 amino acids: CASRTPGGTPHEQYF. The CDR3 bases are TGTGCCAGCAGAACCCCGGGAGGGACACCTCACGAGCAGTACTTC.